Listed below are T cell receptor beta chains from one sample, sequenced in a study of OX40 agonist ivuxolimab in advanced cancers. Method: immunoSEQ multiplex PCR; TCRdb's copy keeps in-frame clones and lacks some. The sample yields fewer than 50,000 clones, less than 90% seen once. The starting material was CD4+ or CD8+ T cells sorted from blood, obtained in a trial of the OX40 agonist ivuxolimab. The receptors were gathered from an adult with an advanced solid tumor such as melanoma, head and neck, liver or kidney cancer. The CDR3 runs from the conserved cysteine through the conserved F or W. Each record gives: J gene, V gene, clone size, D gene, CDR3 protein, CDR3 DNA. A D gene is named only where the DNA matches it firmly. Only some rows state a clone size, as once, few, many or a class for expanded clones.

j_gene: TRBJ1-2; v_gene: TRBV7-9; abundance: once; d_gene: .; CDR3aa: CASSLWPGGTNYGYTF; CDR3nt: TGTGCCAGCAGCTTATGGCCTGGTGGCACAAACTATGGCTACACCTTC
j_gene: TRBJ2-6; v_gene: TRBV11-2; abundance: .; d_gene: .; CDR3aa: CASSSFAPGANVLTF; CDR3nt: TGTGCCAGCAGCTCGTTTGCACCGGGGGCCAACGTCCTGACTTTC
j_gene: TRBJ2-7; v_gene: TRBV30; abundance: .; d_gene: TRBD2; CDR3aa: CAWSGGTSAGEQYF; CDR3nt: TGTGCCTGGAGTGGCGGGACTAGCGCAGGAGAGCAGTACTTC
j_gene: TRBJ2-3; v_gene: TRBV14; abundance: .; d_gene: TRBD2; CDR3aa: CASSQVAGTSRTDTQYF; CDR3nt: TGTGCCAGCAGCCAAGTAGCCGGGACTAGCCGCACAGATACGCAGTATTTT
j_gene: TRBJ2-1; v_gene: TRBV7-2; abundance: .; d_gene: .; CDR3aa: CASSTGPLRFF; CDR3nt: TGTGCCAGCAGTACCGGACCCCTGAGGTTCTTC
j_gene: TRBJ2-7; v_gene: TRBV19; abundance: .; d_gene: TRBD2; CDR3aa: CASSPIAGAVYEQYF; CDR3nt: TGTGCCAGTAGTCCGATAGCGGGAGCCGTCTACGAGCAGTACTTC
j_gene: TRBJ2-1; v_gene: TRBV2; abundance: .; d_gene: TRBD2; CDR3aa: CASREREKRNEQFF; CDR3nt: TGTGCCAGCAGGGAGCGGGAGAAAAGGAATGAGCAGTTCTTC
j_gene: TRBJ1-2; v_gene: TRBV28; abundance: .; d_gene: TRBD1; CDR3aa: CASSLGTDQGGYTF; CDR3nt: TGTGCCAGCAGTTTAGGGACAGACCAGGGGGGCTACACCTTC
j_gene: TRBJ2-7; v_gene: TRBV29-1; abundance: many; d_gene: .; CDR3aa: CRSGEQYF; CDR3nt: TGCAGATCGGGCGAGCAGTACTTC
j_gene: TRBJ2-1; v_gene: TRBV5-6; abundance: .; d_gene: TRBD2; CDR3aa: CASSPGLAGGLYNEQFF; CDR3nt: TGTGCCAGCAGCCCGGGACTAGCGGGGGGACTATACAATGAGCAGTTCTTC
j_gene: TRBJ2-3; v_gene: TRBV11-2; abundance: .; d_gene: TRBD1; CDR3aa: CASSFDRADTQYF; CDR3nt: TGTGCCAGCAGCTTCGACAGGGCAGATACGCAGTATTTT
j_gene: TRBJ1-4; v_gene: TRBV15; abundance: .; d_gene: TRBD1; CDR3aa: CATSREFGTVNEKLFF; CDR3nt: TGTGCCACCAGCAGAGAATTTGGGACAGTTAATGAAAAACTGTTTTTT
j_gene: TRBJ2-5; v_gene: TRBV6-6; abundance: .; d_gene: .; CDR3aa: CASRTLAETQYF; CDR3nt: TGTGCCAGCCGAACTCTAGCGGAGACCCAGTACTTC
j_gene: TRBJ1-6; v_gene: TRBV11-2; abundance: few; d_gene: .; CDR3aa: CASSFSWGNSPLHF; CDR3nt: TGTGCCAGCAGCTTTTCCTGGGGGAATTCACCCCTCCACTTT
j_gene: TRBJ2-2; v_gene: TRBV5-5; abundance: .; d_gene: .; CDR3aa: CASSLEGYTGELFF; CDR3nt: TGTGCCAGCAGCTTGGAGGGGTACACCGGGGAGCTGTTTTTT
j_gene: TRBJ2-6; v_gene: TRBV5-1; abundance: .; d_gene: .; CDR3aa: CASSLAGGAGANVLTF; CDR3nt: TGCGCCAGCAGCTTGGCTGGAGGGGCTGGGGCCAACGTCCTGACTTTC
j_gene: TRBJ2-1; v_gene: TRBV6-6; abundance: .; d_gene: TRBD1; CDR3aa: CATQGVYGEQFF; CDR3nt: TGTGCCACACAGGGGGTATATGGTGAGCAGTTCTTC
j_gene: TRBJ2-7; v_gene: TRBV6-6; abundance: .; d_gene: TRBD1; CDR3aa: CASSPTTGYEQYF; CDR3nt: TGTGCCAGCAGCCCGACGACAGGGTACGAGCAGTACTTC
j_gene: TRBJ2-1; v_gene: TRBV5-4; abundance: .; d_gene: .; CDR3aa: CASSFGGGGYNEQFF; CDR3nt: TGTGCCAGCAGCTTCGGCGGGGGCGGGTACAATGAGCAGTTCTTC
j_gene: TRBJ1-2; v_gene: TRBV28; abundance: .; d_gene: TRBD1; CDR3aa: CASSGQGGQALYNYGYTF; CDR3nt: TGTGCCAGCAGTGGACAGGGTGGACAGGCCCTATATAACTATGGCTACACCTTC
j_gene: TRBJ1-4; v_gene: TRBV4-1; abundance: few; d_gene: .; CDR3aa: CASSQDTYRANEKLFF; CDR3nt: TGCGCCAGCAGCCAAGATACCTACAGGGCGAATGAAAAACTGTTTTTT
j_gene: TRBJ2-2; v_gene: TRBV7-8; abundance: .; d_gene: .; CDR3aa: CASSLVIANTGELFF; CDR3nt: TGTGCCAGCAGCTTAGTCATTGCGAACACCGGGGAGCTGTTTTTT
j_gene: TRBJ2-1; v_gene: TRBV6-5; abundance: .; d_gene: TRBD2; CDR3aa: CASITGIAGSEQFF; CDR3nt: TGTGCCAGCATCACAGGGATAGCGGGAAGTGAGCAGTTCTTC
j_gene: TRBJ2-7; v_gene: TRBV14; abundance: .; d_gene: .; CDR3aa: CASSQDRSNEQYF; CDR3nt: TGTGCCAGCAGCCAAGATCGTTCCAACGAGCAGTACTTC
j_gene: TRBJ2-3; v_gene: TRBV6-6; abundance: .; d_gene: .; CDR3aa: CASSSRITDTQYF; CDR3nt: TGTGCCAGCAGCTCTCGAATCACAGATACGCAGTATTTT
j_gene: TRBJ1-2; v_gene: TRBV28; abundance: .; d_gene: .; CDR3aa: CASSLLGFGYTF; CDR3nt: TGTGCCAGCAGTTTATTGGGGTTTGGCTACACCTTC
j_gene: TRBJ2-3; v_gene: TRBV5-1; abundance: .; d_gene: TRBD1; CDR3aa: CASSLAVTGTDTQYF; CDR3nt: TGCGCCAGCAGCTTGGCAGTGACAGGGACCGATACGCAGTATTTT
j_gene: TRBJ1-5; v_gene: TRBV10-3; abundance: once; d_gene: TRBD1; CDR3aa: CAISAGTGNNQPQHF; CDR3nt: TGTGCCATCAGCGCCGGGACAGGGAATAATCAGCCCCAGCATTTT
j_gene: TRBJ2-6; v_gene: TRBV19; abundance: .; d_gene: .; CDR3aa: CASSIGPGGHSGANVLTF; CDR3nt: TGTGCCAGTAGTATAGGACCCGGGGGGCACTCTGGGGCCAACGTCCTGACTTTC
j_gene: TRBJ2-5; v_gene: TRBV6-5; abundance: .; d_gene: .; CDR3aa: CASSRDRIQETQYF; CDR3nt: TGTGCCAGCAGTCGTGACAGAATCCAAGAGACCCAGTACTTC
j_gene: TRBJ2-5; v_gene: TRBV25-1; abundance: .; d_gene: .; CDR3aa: CASNFGGPQYF; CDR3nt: TGTGCCAGCAACTTTGGAGGGCCCCAGTACTTC
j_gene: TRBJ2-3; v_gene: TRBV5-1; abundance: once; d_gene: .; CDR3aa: CASSLDWGADTQYF; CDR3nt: TGCGCCAGCAGCTTGGACTGGGGCGCAGATACGCAGTATTTT
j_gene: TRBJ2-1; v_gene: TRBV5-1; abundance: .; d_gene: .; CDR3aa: CASSLGGGGYNEQFF; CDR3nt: TGCGCCAGCAGCTTAGGGGGAGGAGGCTACAATGAGCAGTTCTTC
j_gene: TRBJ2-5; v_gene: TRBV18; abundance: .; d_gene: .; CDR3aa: CASSPQGDSRVTQYF; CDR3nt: TGTGCCAGCTCACCGCAGGGAGACAGCCGGGTGACCCAGTACTTC
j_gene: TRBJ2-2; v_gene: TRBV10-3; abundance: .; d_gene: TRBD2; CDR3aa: CAISAAGGPMNTGELFF; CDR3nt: TGTGCCATCAGTGCGGCGGGGGGGCCTATGAACACCGGGGAGCTGTTTTTT
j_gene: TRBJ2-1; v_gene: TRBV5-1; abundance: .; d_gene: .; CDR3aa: CASSLVGEDYNEQFF; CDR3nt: TGCGCCAGCAGCTTGGTAGGGGAGGACTACAATGAGCAGTTCTTC
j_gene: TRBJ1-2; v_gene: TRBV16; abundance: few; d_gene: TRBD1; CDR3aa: CASSQTTGNRDGYTF; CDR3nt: TGTGCCAGCAGCCAAACGACAGGGAATCGGGATGGCTACACCTTC
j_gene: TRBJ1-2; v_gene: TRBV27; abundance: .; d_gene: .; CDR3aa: CASSSETNYGYTF; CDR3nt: TGTGCCAGCAGTTCAGAAACTAACTATGGCTACACCTTC
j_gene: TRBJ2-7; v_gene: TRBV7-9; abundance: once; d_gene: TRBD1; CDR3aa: CASSKQGAHEQYF; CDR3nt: TGTGCCAGCAGCAAACAGGGGGCACACGAGCAGTACTTC
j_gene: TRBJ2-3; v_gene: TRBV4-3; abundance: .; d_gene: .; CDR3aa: CASSQDGGSTDTQYF; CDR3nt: TGCGCCAGCAGCCAAGACGGGGGCAGCACAGATACGCAGTATTTT
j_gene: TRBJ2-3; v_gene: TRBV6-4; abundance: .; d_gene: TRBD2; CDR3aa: CASSDSLAGGADTQYF; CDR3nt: TGTGCCAGCAGTGACTCTCTAGCGGGAGGAGCAGATACGCAGTATTTT
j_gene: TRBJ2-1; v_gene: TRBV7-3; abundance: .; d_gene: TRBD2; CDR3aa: CASSPGTSGRILADSYNEQFF; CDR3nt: TGTGCCAGCAGCCCCGGGACTAGCGGGAGGATTTTAGCCGACTCCTACAATGAGCAGTTCTTC
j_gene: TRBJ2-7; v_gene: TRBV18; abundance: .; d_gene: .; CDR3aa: CASKVAGGDEQYF; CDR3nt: TGTGCCAGCAAAGTGGCTGGCGGAGACGAGCAGTACTTC